The 18 T cell receptor beta chains given below trace back to one sample, sequenced in a study of siplizumab effects on memory and regulatory T cells. Produced via immunoSEQ multiplex PCR; TCRdb's table is partial and in-frame only. Found here are approximately 75,000 clones, 93% of them singletons; the top ten hold roughly 5%. Sequencing was carried out using CD8+ T cells sorted from blood. Receptors originate from a human donor in good health.

This rearrangement joins TRBV19 to TRBJ1-2, with D maybe TRBD1 (5 bases). The CDR3 totals 14 residues. Looked up from germline, CDR1 is LNHDA and CDR2 is SQIVND (reference sequence). The V end was cut by 8 bases, the J end by 2 bases, with 15 bases between. Here the CDR3 reads CASGAGPQNYGYTF. The DNA for the CDR3 is TGTGCCAGTGGGGCCGGGCCCCAGAACTATGGCTACACCTTC.

The chain combines TRBV19 with TRBJ1-4; D unresolved. Per germline, CDR1 LNHDA and CDR2 SQIVND (reference sequence). The CDR3 extends over 14 amino acids. V shed 3 bases and J shed 4 bases, with 9 bases lying between them. This CDR3 is CASSIASDNEKLFF. The CDR3 nucleotides read TGTGCCAGTAGTATCGCCAGTGATAATGAAAAACTGTTTTTT.

J is TRBJ2-7 and V is TRBV5-6, with 10 bases lining up with TRBD1. The CDR3 is made up of 17 amino acids. Germline lookup yields CDR1 SGHDT and CDR2 YYEEEE. Losses at the gene ends were 0 bases for V and 4 bases for J; bases not matched to a gene: 10. In nucleotides, the CDR3 is TGTGCCAGCAGCTTGGACCCGGGACAGGGGTTGATTTACGAGCAGTACTTC. This gives the protein CASSLDPGQGLIYEQYF.

This clone was recorded a few times. For the CDR3, the DNA is TGTGCCAGTAGGGGAGTTTATAGCAATCAGCCCCAGCATTTT. Translated, it gives CASRGVYSNQPQHF. V is TRBV19 and J is TRBJ1-5; no reliable D call. Deletions cut 6 bases from V and 0 bases from J, with 9 bases between. CDR3 length: 14 amino acids. Germline CDR1 reads LNHDA; CDR2 reads SQIVND (reference sequence).

The chain links TRBV7-3 to TRBJ2-1; 8 positions agree with TRBD2. CDR1 and CDR2 (germline): SGHTA, FQGTGA. Trimming removed 3 bases from V and 9 bases from J; junction bases left unmatched: 13. This CDR3 comprises 16 residues. The CDR3 loop is CASSFLYSGTRGEQFF. The CDR3, as DNA: TGTGCCAGCAGCTTCCTATACTCCGGGACTAGAGGTGAGCAGTTCTTC.

This clone was seen a single time. The J gene is TRBJ1-4, the V gene TRBV6-5, with a weak D call TRBD1 (6 bases). V lost 8 bases, J lost 7 bases, and 14 bases lay in between. This CDR3 is built from 13 residues. The germline CDR1 and CDR2 sequences are MNHEY and SVGAGI. The CDR3 is CASRFRGAEKLFF. Written as DNA, the CDR3 is TGTGCCAGCCGGTTCAGGGGAGCTGAAAAACTGTTTTTT.

The chain employs TRBV7-9 and TRBJ1-2, with 8 bases aligning to TRBD1. CDR1 is SEHNR and CDR2 is FQNEAQ in the germline V gene (reference sequence). The CDR3 runs to 15 residues. V shed 5 bases and J 4 bases; nucleotides not matched to a gene: 9. CDR3 residues: CASSADRGAGYGYTF. In DNA, the CDR3 is TGTGCCAGCAGCGCTGACAGGGGCGCGGGCTATGGCTACACCTTC.

CDR3 region: CASSLIGSWSPLHF. The CDR3 DNA sequence: TGTGCCAGCAGCTTGATAGGGAGTTGGTCACCCCTCCACTTT. The J gene is TRBJ1-6, the V gene TRBV7-9; the D is unclear. Looked up from germline, CDR1 is SEHNR and CDR2 is FQNEAQ (reference sequence). The CDR3 contains 14 residues. With 3 bases removed from V and 10 bases from J, the gap between germline ends came to 13 bases. Together with reference TRBV7-9 and TRBJ1-6, the CDR3 gives the full variable domain: DTGVSQNPRHKITKRGQNVTFRCDPISEHNRLYWYRQTLGQGPEFLTYFQNEAQLEKSRLLSDRFSAERPKGSFSTLEIQRTEQGDSAMYLCASSLIGSWSPLHFGNGTRLTVT.

This chain links TRBV27 with TRBJ1-1; D might be TRBD1 (5 bases). V lost 3 bases to trimming and J lost 7 bases, with 12 bases between them. The V gene's germline CDR1 is MNHEY and CDR2 SMNVEV (reference sequence). The CDR3 runs 13 residues. The CDR3 loop is CASSLSTESEAFF. CDR3 DNA: TGTGCCAGCAGTTTGTCGACAGAGAGTGAAGCTTTCTTT.

This chain connects TRBV30 to TRBJ2-7; either TRBD1 or TRBD2 may supply D (5 bases each). The CDR3 extends over 13 amino acids. From germline, CDR1 is GTSNPN and CDR2 SVGIG (reference sequence). The germline V and J ends were trimmed by 5 bases and 2 bases, with 13 bases remaining between them. In nucleotides, the CDR3 is TGTGCCTGGGAACCGGGACGGACCTACGAGCAGTACTTC. This sequence encodes CAWEPGRTYEQYF.

This chain uses TRBV6-6 with TRBJ2-7, with D possibly being TRBD2 (5 bases). The V gene's germline CDR1 is MNHNY and CDR2 SVGAGI (reference sequence). The CDR3 runs 15 residues. Trimming pared 5 bases from V and 0 bases from J, leaving 14 bases between. CDR3 protein: CASSPFDGNSYEQYF. In nucleotides, the CDR3 is TGTGCCAGCAGTCCTTTCGACGGGAACTCCTACGAGCAGTACTTC.

The chain combines TRBV18 with TRBJ2-7; D call uncertain. There are 12 residues in the CDR3. Trimming left V 3 bases short and J 7 bases short, with 10 bases between. Looked up from germline, CDR1 is KGHSH and CDR2 is LQKENI. In nucleotides, the CDR3 is TGTGCCAGCTCACCTCCCGGGTTAGAGCAGTACTTC. It yields the protein CASSPPGLEQYF. Full variable domain (remainder filled in from reference TRBV18 and TRBJ2-7): NAGVMQNPRHLVRRRGQEARLRCSPMKGHSHVYWYRQLPEEGLKFMVYLQKENIIDESGMPKERFSAEFPKEGPSILRIQQVVRGDSAAYFCASSPPGLEQYFGPGTRLTVT.

With regard to this clone: At the DNA level, this CDR3 is encoded by other sequences in the same sample as well. The V call is TRBV27, the J call TRBJ2-1; maybe TRBD2 (6 bases). This CDR3 contains 14 residues. CDR1 is MNHEY and CDR2 is SMNVEV in the germline V gene (reference sequence). With 3 bases removed from V and 0 bases from J, the gap between germline ends came to 6 bases. The DNA of the CDR3 is TGTGCCAGCAGTTTGGGGGGCTCCTACAATGAGCAGTTCTTC. This encodes CASSLGGSYNEQFF.

CDR3 DNA sequence: TGTGCCAGCAACGCGGGGGACTTTGGTACGCAGTATTTT. Its protein is CASNAGDFGTQYF. The chain couples TRBV6-5 to TRBJ2-3; 7 nucleotides align to TRBD2. The V gene end was trimmed by 7 bases and the J gene end by 8 bases; junction bases not matched to a gene: 9. CDR1 and CDR2 (germline): MNHEY, SVGAGI. The CDR3 extends over 13 amino acids.

J is TRBJ2-5 and V is TRBV9; D is unresolved. Germline values: CDR1 SGDLS, CDR2 YYNGEE. This CDR3 is built from 14 residues. V lost 0 bases and J 5 bases, leaving 11 bases between the germline ends. The CDR3 DNA reads as TGTGCCAGCAGCGTAGATGGGTCTGTGGAGACCCAGTACTTC. This encodes CASSVDGSVETQYF.

The rearrangement links TRBV4-1 to TRBJ2-2; TRBD2 aligns across 11 bases. Looked up from germline, CDR1 is MGHRA and CDR2 is YSYEKL. This CDR3 region has 15 residues. The ends lost 2 bases at V and 9 bases at J; junction bases unmatched: 5. The CDR3 bases are TGCGCCAGCAGCCAATTGACTAGCGGGGTCCGGGAGCTGTTTTTT. Amino acid sequence: CASSQLTSGVRELFF.

The J gene is TRBJ1-2, the V gene TRBV25-1, with a possible D match to TRBD1 (6 bases). This CDR3 is 15 amino acids long. Germline assignment: CDR1 MGHDK and CDR2 SYGVNS. V lost 4 bases and J lost 5, with 17 bases in between. CDR3 sequence reads: CASSGIGQYNYGYTF. The CDR3 DNA reads TGTGCCAGCAGTGGGATAGGACAGTACAATTATGGCTACACCTTC.

V and J are TRBV5-1 and TRBJ2-3, with D tentatively TRBD1 or TRBD2 (6 bases each). The germline V gene encodes CDR1 SGHRS and CDR2 YFSETQ. The CDR3 has 14 amino acids. V lost 6 bases to trimming and J lost 5 bases, with 16 bases between them. DNA for the CDR3: TGCGCCAGCACTGGGGGGCACGGCGAAGATACGCAGTATTTT. The encoded protein is CASTGGHGEDTQYF. The full variable domain, with the rest looked up from reference TRBV5-1 and TRBJ2-3, is KAGVTQTPRYLIKTRGQQVTLSCSPISGHRSVSWYQQTPGQGLQFLFEYFSETQRNKGNFPGRFSGRQFSNSRSEMNVSTLELGDSALYLCASTGGHGEDTQYFGPGTRLTVL.